These 29 T cell receptor beta chains were all obtained from the same sample, sequenced in a study of blood T cell repertoires in COVID-19. Produced via immunoSEQ multiplex PCR; TCRdb's table is partial and in-frame only. The data contain 130,000 or so clones, approximately 84% of them singletons. The specimen sequenced was peripheral blood. The receptors shown here come from a woman of 80 years or more with acute or convalescent COVID-19.

The V and J genes are TRBV19 and TRBJ1-6; 9 bases line up with TRBD1. The CDR3 contains 17 residues. From germline, CDR1 is LNHDA and CDR2 SQIVND (reference sequence). Losses at the gene ends were 3 bases for V and 8 bases for J; bases not matched to a gene: 11. The CDR3 reads CASSIALDDRGYSPLHF. CDR3 nucleotides: TGTGCCAGTAGTATCGCCCTAGACGACAGGGGGTATTCACCCCTCCACTTT.

The chain carries TRBV6-1 and TRBJ1-2, with D perhaps TRBD1 (6 bases). Trimming cost V 4 bases and J 0 bases, with 15 bases left between them. Germline-derived CDR1 and CDR2 are MNHNS and SASEGT. This CDR3 is built from 16 residues. CDR3 in amino acids: CASSAYQGSTNYGYTF. CDR3 nucleotide sequence: TGTGCCAGCAGTGCCTATCAGGGGAGTACTAACTATGGCTACACCTTC.

The chain carries TRBV18 and TRBJ2-7; 8 bases line up with TRBD1. This CDR3 has 13 amino acids. Germline CDR1 is KGHSH and CDR2 is LQKENI. V was pared by 5 bases and J by 5 bases, with 5 bases of the junction left unmatched. CDR3 region: CASSGQGGDEQYF. The CDR3 DNA is TGTGCCAGCTCAGGACAGGGTGGCGACGAGCAGTACTTC.

This clone occurred a few times. The chain joins TRBV11-2 to TRBJ1-1; no clear D gene. In germline, CDR1 is SGHAT, CDR2 FQNNGV. The CDR3 contains 14 residues. Trimming removed 3 bases from V and 1 base from J, with 9 bases in between. CDR3 DNA: TGTGCCAGCAGCTTCACTGTTTGGAACACTGAAGCTTTCTTT. Amino acids: CASSFTVWNTEAFF.

The CDR3 DNA follows: TGTGCCAGTAGTGACAGGGGAGATCAGCCCCAGCATTTT. It codes for CASSDRGDQPQHF. The chain recombines TRBV19 with TRBJ1-5; 8 bases are a match to TRBD1. The CDR3 has 13 amino acids. The germline V gene has CDR1 LNHDA and CDR2 SQIVND (reference sequence). V gave up 5 bases and J gave up 5 bases; unmatched junction bases: 2.

This clone appeared a single time. The chain is built from TRBV10-1 and TRBJ2-5, with D possibly being TRBD2 (7 bases). V was pared by 0 bases and J by 4 bases, with 12 bases between. There are 15 residues in the CDR3. Germline assignment: CDR1 WNHNN and CDR2 SYGVQD (reference sequence). In DNA form, the CDR3 reads TGCGCCAGCAGTGAGTCGAGGGGGGGGCGAGAGACCCAGTACTTC. Amino acid sequence: CASSESRGGRETQYF.

The rearrangement joins TRBV2 to TRBJ1-1, with 7 bases that match TRBD1. V gave up 2 bases and J gave up 0 bases; unmatched junction bases: 6. From germline, CDR1 is SNHLY and CDR2 FYNNEI. The CDR3 covers 16 residues. DNA of the CDR3: TGTGCCAGCAGTGAACCCCGGGACAGCATGAACACTGAAGCTTTCTTT. Encoded protein: CASSEPRDSMNTEAFF.

The gene calls are TRBV5-6 and TRBJ2-1; TRBD1 matches at 7 bases. This CDR3 has 17 residues. CDR1 is SGHDT and CDR2 is YYEEEE in the germline V gene. V was pared by 3 bases and J by 4 bases, with 13 bases of the junction left unmatched. The CDR3 DNA sequence: TGTGCCAGCAGCTCCACCCCCGGGACAGCTTCTTACAATGAGCAGTTCTTC. It is translated as CASSSTPGTASYNEQFF. Drawing the rest from reference TRBV5-6 and TRBJ2-1, the complete variable domain is DAGVTQSPTHLIKTRGQQVTLRCSPKSGHDTVSWYQQALGQGPQFIFQYYEEEERQRGNFPDRFSGHQFPNYSSELNVNALLLGDSALYLCASSSTPGTASYNEQFFGPGTRLTVL.

This chain joins TRBV19 and TRBJ1-4; no reliable D call. Looked up from germline, CDR1 is LNHDA and CDR2 is SQIVND (reference sequence). The CDR3 spans 13 residues. V dropped 0 bases and J dropped 8 bases, with 7 bases sitting between them. CDR3 in amino acids: CASSIDREEKLFF. CDR3 nucleotides: TGTGCCAGTAGTATAGATCGAGAGGAAAAACTGTTTTTT.

The V call is TRBV7-2, the J call TRBJ2-1; tentatively, D is TRBD1 (6 bases). Germline CDR1 and CDR2: SGHTA and FQGNSA. The ends were cut back, 1 base at V and 4 bases at J, with 14 bases in the middle. The CDR3 contains 16 residues. CDR3 coding DNA: TGTGCCAGCAGCTTAGACCTGACAGGCCGATACAATGAGCAGTTCTTC. Amino acids: CASSLDLTGRYNEQFF.

The chain couples TRBV18 to TRBJ1-5; 9 bases are shared with TRBD1. V was clipped by 5 bases and J by 6 bases; unmatched bases: 5. The CDR3 length is 14 residues. Germline V CDR1 and CDR2: KGHSH, LQKENI. For the CDR3, the DNA is TGTGCCAGCTCATCACAGGGGGCCGGTCAGCCCCAGCATTTT. Encoded protein: CASSSQGAGQPQHF.

The gene calls are TRBV4-3 and TRBJ2-5; tentatively, D is TRBD2 (6 bases). The CDR3 spans 15 residues. The V end was cut by 4 bases, the J end by 5 bases, with 17 bases between. Per germline, CDR1 LGHNA and CDR2 YSLEER. The CDR3 is CASSPRRGSGETQYF. CDR3 sequence (DNA): TGCGCCAGCAGCCCAAGACGGGGGTCTGGGGAGACCCAGTACTTC.

The genes are TRBV7-9 and TRBJ1-4; D gene ambiguous. The CDR3 contains 13 residues. Germline CDR1 is SEHNR and CDR2 is FQNEAQ (reference sequence). V was pared by 3 bases and J by 8 bases, with 10 bases between. The CDR3: CASSLNQREKLFF. CDR3 in DNA: TGTGCCAGCAGCTTGAACCAGCGGGAAAAACTGTTTTTT.

This clone has a single count. The chain is built from TRBV29-1 and TRBJ2-1, with 15 bases that match TRBD2. Germline V gene data show CDR1 as SQVTM and CDR2 as ANQGSEA. This CDR3 spans 14 amino acids. Losses at the gene ends were 7 bases for V and 9 bases for J; bases not matched to a gene: 7. The CDR3 nucleotides read TGCAGCGCCCATGAGGGACTAGCGGGGGGTGAGCAGTTCTTC. It specifies CSAHEGLAGGEQFF.

The chain carries TRBV6-5 and TRBJ1-2, with D possibly TRBD1 on 5 matching bases. Trimming shortened V by 9 bases and J by 5 bases, and 19 bases separated the two germline ends. This CDR3 has 14 residues. Per the germline V gene, CDR1 is MNHEY and CDR2 is SVGAGI. The chain's CDR3 is CASTPGRGGYGYTF. The DNA of the CDR3 is TGTGCCAGTACACCCGGGAGGGGCGGATATGGCTACACCTTC.

The V call is TRBV10-3, the J call TRBJ1-1, with D unclear. Germline assignment: CDR1 ENHRY and CDR2 SYGVKD. The CDR3 length is 13 residues. V lost 10 bases to trimming and J lost 1 base, with 13 bases between them. CDR3 nucleotide sequence: TGTGCCAGCCGTACAGTGGGGAACACTGAAGCTTTCTTT. The encoded protein is CASRTVGNTEAFF.

This chain connects TRBV4-3 to TRBJ2-7, with 7 bases lining up with TRBD1. Germline V gives CDR1 LGHNA, CDR2 YSLEER. The J segment lost 0 bases and the V segment lost 4 bases, leaving 9 bases of the junction unmatched. CDR3 length: 16 amino acids. The CDR3 region has the DNA TGCGCCAGCAGCCTCGGTCTAGGACAGGTCTCCTACGAGCAGTACTTC. Protein sequence: CASSLGLGQVSYEQYF.

The chain is built from TRBV7-2 and TRBJ1-2; possible D gene TRBD1, 5 bases. The V end was cut by 4 bases, the J end by 6 bases, with 12 bases between. The germline V gene has CDR1 SGHTA and CDR2 FQGNSA. The CDR3 totals 13 residues. The CDR3 protein is CASSSQGLDGYTF. As DNA, the CDR3 is TGTGCCAGCAGCTCTCAGGGATTAGATGGCTACACCTTC.

The rearrangement joins TRBV18 to TRBJ1-2; 11 bases fit TRBD1. Trimming at V came to 4 bases and at J to 8 bases, leaving 9 bases not matched to a gene. The CDR3 runs 15 residues. Germline V lookup: CDR1 KGHSH, CDR2 LQKENI. The CDR3 DNA reads TGTGCCAGCTCACTGAACGGACAGGGGGCGCACGGCTACACCTTC. It encodes CASSLNGQGAHGYTF.

This clone was picked up a small number of times. This chain uses TRBV19 with TRBJ2-3; 7 bases map to TRBD2. Germline V lookup: CDR1 LNHDA, CDR2 SQIVND (reference sequence). The V gene end was trimmed by 1 base and the J gene end by 1 base; junction bases not matched to a gene: 5. This CDR3 is 16 amino acids long. Here the CDR3 reads CASSIGEGTGTDTQYF. CDR3 nucleotide sequence: TGTGCCAGTAGTATAGGGGAGGGAACGGGCACAGATACGCAGTATTTT.

This clone was counted a single time. This rearrangement joins TRBV20-1 to TRBJ2-3; a possible D gene is TRBD2 (6 bases). The germline V gene encodes CDR1 DFQATT and CDR2 SNEGSKA (reference sequence). V was shortened by 7 bases and J by 1 base, with 6 bases between the two germline ends. This CDR3 comprises 11 residues. The CDR3 is CSVAGTDTQYF. CDR3 DNA sequence: TGCAGTGTAGCGGGCACAGATACGCAGTATTTT.

This clone was seen only once. This rearrangement joins TRBV6-5 to TRBJ1-2; D perhaps matches TRBD1 (6 bases). Germline values: CDR1 MNHEY, CDR2 SVGAGI. The CDR3 runs to 14 residues. The V gene lost 3 bases and the J gene lost 5 bases, with 13 bases spanning the gap. CDR3 nucleotides: TGTGCCAGCAGTTATCGGGGGGCAGGGTATGGCTACACCTTC. As protein: CASSYRGAGYGYTF.

J is TRBJ1-4 and V is TRBV7-9, with TRBD1 matching 9 bases. With V trimmed by 4 bases and J by 7 bases, 10 bases remained unmatched. The CDR3 is made up of 16 amino acids. Germline loops: CDR1 SEHNR, CDR2 FQNEAQ (reference sequence). CDR3 in amino acids: CASSWDQDRGGEKLFF. In DNA form, the CDR3 reads TGTGCCAGCAGCTGGGACCAGGACAGGGGTGGTGAAAAACTGTTTTTT.

The chain uses TRBV5-4 and TRBJ2-2; D is perhaps TRBD2 (6 bases). The length of the CDR3 is 14 residues. Trimming took 7 bases from V and 0 from J, leaving 10 bases between them. Germline V gives CDR1 SGHNT, CDR2 YYREEE (reference sequence). CDR3 sequence reads: CASGGSANTGELFF. DNA of the CDR3: TGTGCCAGCGGGGGGAGCGCGAACACCGGGGAGCTGTTTTTT. Full variable domain (remainder filled in from reference TRBV5-4 and TRBJ2-2): ETGVTQSPTHLIKTRGQQVTLRCSSQSGHNTVSWYQQALGQGPQFIFQYYREEENGRGNFPPRFSGLQFPNYSSELNVNALELDDSALYLCASGGSANTGELFFGEGSRLTVL.

Remarks on this clone: This same CDR3 is encoded by further DNA sequences in the sample. V usage is TRBV7-9 and J usage is TRBJ2-5; 8 nucleotides agree with TRBD1. The CDR3 has 15 amino acids. Germline CDR1 reads SEHNR; CDR2 reads FQNEAQ (reference sequence). V was pared by 5 bases and J by 2 bases, with 7 bases of the junction left unmatched. The CDR3 DNA reads TGTGCCAGCAGCCTCAGGGGGCGAGGTCAAGAGACCCAGTACTTC. This codes for CASSLRGRGQETQYF.

The rearrangement links TRBV7-9 to TRBJ1-1; 11 bases are shared with TRBD1. V was pared by 4 bases and J by 0 bases, with 7 bases of the junction left unmatched. The CDR3 sequence is 17 residues long. Germline V lookup: CDR1 SEHNR, CDR2 FQNEAQ (reference sequence). This CDR3 reads CASSSGQGVMLNTEAFF. The DNA for the CDR3 is TGTGCCAGCAGCTCGGGACAGGGGGTCATGTTGAACACTGAAGCTTTCTTT.

The chain has TRBV18 and TRBJ1-1, with D possibly being TRBD1 (6 bases). CDR1 KGHSH and CDR2 LQKENI come from the germline V gene. CDR3 length equals 13 residues. Trimming stripped 3 bases from V and 2 bases from J, with 7 bases between. The DNA of the CDR3 is TGTGCCAGCTCACCGGGGACAAACACTGAAGCTTTCTTT. Protein product: CASSPGTNTEAFF. The full variable domain, with the rest looked up from reference TRBV18 and TRBJ1-1, is NAGVMQNPRHLVRRRGQEARLRCSPMKGHSHVYWYRQLPEEGLKFMVYLQKENIIDESGMPKERFSAEFPKEGPSILRIQQVVRGDSAAYFCASSPGTNTEAFFGQGTRLTVV.

The chain has TRBV11-2 and TRBJ2-2; possible D gene TRBD2, 7 bases. The CDR3 has 15 residues. Trimming left V 1 base short and J 4 bases short, with 10 bases between. Germline CDR1 SGHAT, CDR2 FQNNGV. CDR3: CASSLVRGGTGELFF. Here the CDR3 DNA reads TGTGCCAGCAGCTTAGTGAGGGGGGGCACCGGGGAGCTGTTTTTT.

The rearrangement links TRBV7-9 to TRBJ1-3; no clear D gene. V was cut by 5 bases and J by 3 bases, with 20 bases left in between. Germline V gene lookup returns CDR1 SEHNR and CDR2 FQNEAQ (reference sequence). The CDR3 is made up of 17 amino acids. In nucleotides, the CDR3 is TGTGCCAGCAGCCTACGTGAGATGGCCGGCGGTGGAAACACCATATATTTT. Amino acid sequence: CASSLREMAGGGNTIYF.